One and the same sample provided the 3 T cell receptor beta chains below, sequenced in a study of T cell changes during pregnancy in multiple sclerosis. Method: immunoSEQ multiplex PCR; TCRdb's copy keeps in-frame clones and lacks some. The sample records 57,000 or so clones, around 90% being singletons. Sequencing was performed on peripheral blood, taken in the first trimester of pregnancy. The receptors were sampled from a female donor with multiple sclerosis, enrolled in a pregnancy study.

The chain couples TRBV19 to TRBJ2-5; tentative D call: TRBD2 (5 bases). The CDR3 loop spans 13 amino acids. Trimming left V 5 bases short and J 9 bases short, with 16 bases between. Germline V CDR1 and CDR2: LNHDA, SQIVND (reference sequence). This chain's CDR3 is CASSDDYSRAQYF. The CDR3 DNA follows: TGTGCCAGTAGTGACGACTACTCCAGAGCCCAGTACTTC.

This clone was counted once. This chain links TRBV18 with TRBJ2-7; D perhaps matches TRBD2 (5 bases). The CDR3 totals 14 residues. Trimming pared 3 bases from V and 1 base from J, leaving 10 bases between. The germline V gene has CDR1 KGHSH and CDR2 LQKENI. CDR3 nucleotides: TGTGCCAGCTCACCTGGTAGCGATTCCTACGAGCAGTACTTC. This codes for CASSPGSDSYEQYF.

This clone showed up just once. V is TRBV10-3 and J is TRBJ2-2, with D perhaps matching TRBD1 (6 bases). Trimming stripped 11 bases from V and 6 bases from J, with 16 bases between. The CDR3 length is 13 residues. Per germline, CDR1 ENHRY and CDR2 SYGVKD. CDR3 nucleotides: TGTGCCGCAGGACAGAACGCCCCCGGGGAGCTGTTTTTT. This gives the protein CAAGQNAPGELFF.